This is a list of T cell receptor beta chains from one sample in a study of blood T cell repertoires in COVID-19. Repertoires were generated with immunoSEQ multiplex PCR, while TCRdb's copy carries only in-frame clones and drops some. The sample lists about 170,000 clones, about three quarters occurring once. The specimen was peripheral blood. The source is a man aged 60-69 years with acute or convalescent COVID-19. CDR3s include the opening cysteine and the closing phenylalanine or tryptophan. The D gene is left open where the match is weak. The listing skips clone size in some rows; elsewhere it reads once, few, many or a size class.

D	V	J	size	DNA	CDR3
.	TRBV3-1/TRBV3-2	TRBJ2-2	.	TGTGCCAGCAGCCAAGGCGGGGATCCCGGGGAGCTGTTTTTT	CASSQGGDPGELFF
TRBD1	TRBV29-1	TRBJ1-4	.	TGCAGCGTTGACCCTGGAGGGACAGGGATTGAAAAACTGTTTTTT	CSVDPGGTGIEKLFF
TRBD1	TRBV5-4	TRBJ2-5	.	TGTGCCAGCAGCTCCTCTTCGACAGGGGGAAGCCAAGAGACCCAGTACTTC	CASSSSSTGGSQETQYF
.	TRBV7-9	TRBJ2-3	once	TGTGCCAGCAGCACCCAGCGGGGCACAGATACGCAGTATTTT	CASSTQRGTDTQYF
.	TRBV6-5	TRBJ1-5	.	TGTGCCAGCAGTTACTCCCTCAGGGTCAATCAGCCCCAGCATTTT	CASSYSLRVNQPQHF
TRBD1	TRBV28	TRBJ1-2	once	TGTGCCAGCAGTCCTAGCCTAAGGGGGCGCGGTTGGATCACCTTC	CASSPSLRGRGWITF
.	TRBV6-5	TRBJ1-5	.	TGTGCCAGCAAGAGTAGGGGGGGCCAGCCCCAGCATTTT	CASKSRGGQPQHF
.	TRBV2	TRBJ1-2	once	TGTGCCAGCAGTGAGAGCAGGGCCTCGATTAACTATGGCTACACCTTC	CASSESRASINYGYTF
TRBD1	TRBV4-3	TRBJ2-7	.	TGCGCCAGCAGCCAAGCTAGGGACAGCCCCTACGAGCAGTACTTC	CASSQARDSPYEQYF
TRBD1	TRBV4-1	TRBJ2-7	once	TGCGCCAGCAGCCAAGATCCAGGGACAGGGGTCTACGAGCAGTACTTC	CASSQDPGTGVYEQYF
.	TRBV7-2	TRBJ2-1	.	TGTGCCAGCAGCGCTACAGGGAAGGTAGGCCAGTTCTTC	CASSATGKVGQFF
TRBD1	TRBV6-6	TRBJ1-5	.	TGTGCCAGCAGTTCGAACGACAGGGGATATCAGCCCCAGCATTTT	CASSSNDRGYQPQHF
.	TRBV25-1	TRBJ1-1	.	TGTGCCAGCAGTGAATATACGGGTTGGGACACTGAAGCTTTCTTT	CASSEYTGWDTEAFF
TRBD1	TRBV11-2	TRBJ1-6	.	TGTGCCAGCAGCCCGGGACAGGGGCTCTCACCCCTCCACTTT	CASSPGQGLSPLHF
.	TRBV11-2	TRBJ1-3	once	TGTGCCAGCAGCTTAGGGCGGGAAAAGGCTGGAAACACCATATATTTT	CASSLGREKAGNTIYF
.	TRBV12-3/TRBV12-4	TRBJ1-2	.	TGTGCCAGCAGTGCTCCAGGGGTGGGCTACACCTTC	CASSAPGVGYTF
TRBD1	TRBV29-1	TRBJ2-1	.	TGCAGCGTACACGCGGGACAGGGCAATGAGCAGTTCTTC	CSVHAGQGNEQFF
.	TRBV24-1	TRBJ1-1	.	TGTGCCACCAGTGATTTTCGGGGTATACGTTTCTTT	CATSDFRGIRFF
TRBD1	TRBV7-8	TRBJ1-4	.	TGTGCCAGCAGCAGCCGGGACAGGGTGGGTGAAAAACTGTTTTTT	CASSSRDRVGEKLFF
.	TRBV13	TRBJ2-7	once	TGTGCCAGCAGCTTAGGGTCGTATGGTTCGGGGGAGCAGTACTTC	CASSLGSYGSGEQYF
TRBD2	TRBV5-1	TRBJ2-5	.	TGCGCCAGCAGCTTGGCTAGCGGGGTTTACCAAGAGACCCAGTACTTC	CASSLASGVYQETQYF
.	TRBV4-3	TRBJ2-1	.	TGCGCCAGCAGCCAAGACCAGGGGGGTGGCAATGAGCAGTTCTTC	CASSQDQGGGNEQFF
.	TRBV7-7	TRBJ2-7	.	TGTGCTAGCAGCTTAGGAGCAGGGGTGCAGGACGAGCAGTACTTC	CASSLGAGVQDEQYF
TRBD1	TRBV5-4	TRBJ1-2	.	TGTGCCAGCACCTCACAGGGGAATGGCTACACCTTC	CASTSQGNGYTF
TRBD1	TRBV30	TRBJ2-7	few	TGTGCCTGGAGCGCCGGGACAGGGTACGAGCAGTACTTC	CAWSAGTGYEQYF
TRBD1	TRBV2	TRBJ1-2	.	TGTGCCAGCAGTATACAGGGGGATATCTATGGCTACACCTTC	CASSIQGDIYGYTF
.	TRBV7-6	TRBJ1-5	.	TGTGCCAGCAGCTTAGAAGGGGTTGAGCCCCAGCATTTT	CASSLEGVEPQHF
.	TRBV9	TRBJ1-1	.	TGTGCCAGCAGCCCGGGATTTAAGAACACTGAAGCTTTCTTT	CASSPGFKNTEAFF
.	TRBV5-6	TRBJ2-5	.	TGTGCCAGCAGCTTGGTCCCAGGGGCCGAGACCCAGTACTTC	CASSLVPGAETQYF
.	TRBV5-6	TRBJ1-1	.	TGTGCCAGCAGCGGAGAAAGGGGCAACACTGAAGCTTTCTTT	CASSGERGNTEAFF
.	TRBV3-1/TRBV3-2	TRBJ2-7	.	TGTGCCAGCAGCCAAGATCTGAGAGACGAGCAGTACTTC	CASSQDLRDEQYF
TRBD1	TRBV5-1	TRBJ2-7	.	TGCGCCAGCAGAACCGGGACAGACTACGAGCAGTACTTC	CASRTGTDYEQYF
.	TRBV7-8	TRBJ2-1	.	TGTGCCAGCAGCTTAGCGCTGGCAGACAATGAGCAGTTCTTC	CASSLALADNEQFF
.	TRBV27	TRBJ1-5	.	TGTGCCAGCAGTTTGAAGGGAGGGTATCAGCCCCAGCATTTT	CASSLKGGYQPQHF
.	TRBV19	TRBJ1-5	.	TGTGCCAGTAGTATAGTAAAGGGAGGCAATCAGCCCCAGCATTTT	CASSIVKGGNQPQHF
TRBD1	TRBV9	TRBJ1-2	.	TGTGCCAGCAGCGTAGCATACAGGGGAGGCGGCTACACCTTC	CASSVAYRGGGYTF
.	TRBV5-8	TRBJ1-1	.	TGTGCCAGCAGCTTGGTGGAGCAGAGATATAACACTGAAGCTTTCTTT	CASSLVEQRYNTEAFF
.	TRBV9	TRBJ2-7	.	TGTGCCAGCAGCGTAGGGAGTTCCTACGAGCAGTACTTC	CASSVGSSYEQYF